This T cell receptor beta chain was recovered during a study of blood T cell repertoires in COVID-19. In its sample, this clone was seen once. Categorization into cohorts depended on clinical history that participants reported. The CDR3 has 13 residues. Germline values: CDR1 LNHDA, CDR2 SQIVND (reference sequence). Trimming took 7 bases from V and 1 from J, leaving 8 bases between them. TCRdb keeps only in-frame clones here, not all; method: immunoSEQ multiplex PCR. The data show over 200,000 clones, approximately 90% seen once. Sequences were obtained from PBMCs or T cells enriched from blood (not recorded which). The receptor was isolated from a woman in her forties with acute COVID-19. This chain connects TRBV19 to TRBJ1-3; D not resolved. CDR3 DNA sequence: TGTGCCAGTAACTCTGCTTCTGGAAACACCATATATTTT. Its protein product is CASNSASGNTIYF.